The clone carrying this T cell receptor (beta chain) was recorded a few times. Its cognate antigen is unknown. This sample is drawn from a study of blood T cells in healthy people across ages. In the study overall: Per two T cells, about one barcoded beta molecule was captured through template switching.

Then a second PCR, running roughly 7 to 11 cycles, was carried out with a sample-barcoded 5' primer and a J-beta primer mix. TCRdb re-analysed the 5' RACE reads in MiXCR, keeping a single row per CDR3 protein. The sample lists 750,000 to 950,000 distinct CDR3 sequences; roughly 25% were seen once. Germline CDR1 reads SEHNR; CDR2 reads FQNEAQ (reference sequence). V was pared by 2 bases and J by 0 bases, with 13 bases between. This CDR3 is built from 17 residues. The study, taken as a whole, reports: Long-lived donors had more naive CD4+ cells and higher diversity than aged donors.

These data were also filed under a second study, of T cells of mothers and their children.

This clonotype originated in a boy under 18 in good health. The sequencing input was blood. The chain joins TRBV7-9 to TRBJ2-2, with D possibly matching TRBD1 (6 bases). CDR3 DNA sequence: TGTGCCAGCAGCTTAAGCCCGGGACAAACGAACACCGGGGAGCTGTTTTTT. This gives the protein CASSLSPGQTNTGELFF.